One T cell receptor (beta chain) is described in this entry. What it binds is not known. The protocol was immunoSEQ multiplex PCR, while the TCRdb copy is restricted to in-frame clones and leaves out a portion. The sample comprises fewer than 140,000 clones, roughly 91% of which are singletons, and roughly 8% rests with the top ten. This sample is drawn from a study of T cell responses to AZD1222 COVID-19 vaccine. Study-level findings and limits: Reports indicate that nearly half of spike-specific TCRs are directed at unmutated variant regions. Clonal diversity may have been underestimated in mostly white British donors.

Trimming left V 5 bases short and J 6 bases short, with 16 bases between. The CDR3 consists of 14 residues. Looked up from germline, CDR1 is SEHNR and CDR2 is FQNEAQ (reference sequence). The V gene is TRBV7-9, the J gene TRBJ1-1, with a weak D call TRBD1 (6 bases). The sequencing used peripheral blood, collected 28 days after the second AZD1222 dose. The sequence derives from an adult who received the AZD1222 COVID-19 vaccine. The CDR3 sequence is CASSPQTGNAEAFF. DNA for the CDR3: TGTGCCAGCAGCCCACAGACAGGTAATGCTGAAGCTTTCTTT.